The entry below describes one T cell receptor (beta chain). What it binds is unknown. TCRdb called the reads again in MiXCR, with one record for every CDR3 protein. The repertoire has some 200,000 distinct CDR3 sequences, roughly 9% of them found once; the top ten carry about 5%. The sample belongs to a study of T cell repertoires in cytomegalovirus infection. Study at large: Both CMV infection and a matching HLA type were indicated by public TCR beta signatures.

General study points: HLA-C-restricted CMV clonotypes gave the most frequent clonotype in two of eight donors.

The sequenced sample was PBMCs. This clonotype originated in a human donor in good health (CMV status not recorded). Some clones in this sample may be carry-over from other donors' samples.

The CDR3 loop reads CASSNSGANVLTF. The CDR3 DNA follows: TGTGCCAGTTCGAACTCTGGGGCCAACGTCCTGACTTTC. V usage is TRBV11-2 and J usage is TRBJ2-6; D gene ambiguous. Germline lookup yields CDR1 SGHAT and CDR2 FQNNGV. Trimming took off 9 bases at V and 0 bases at J, with 6 bases between the two ends. The CDR3 spans 13 residues.